These 27 T cell receptor beta chains came from one sample sequenced in a study of cytomegalovirus exposure and HLA in healthy donors. The primer mix had 60 Vbeta and 13 Jbeta primers. TCRdb's table, derived via immunoSEQ multiplex PCR, lists solely in-frame clones and lacks some. The sample shows about 110,000 clones, approximately 79% of them seen only once. Sequenced input: PBMCs. Receptors originate from a man younger than 45 in good health and CMV-seropositive.

The rearrangement uses TRBV7-9 and TRBJ1-2; D is possibly TRBD1 (6 bases). Germline V lookup: CDR1 SEHNR, CDR2 FQNEAQ (reference sequence). V lost 3 bases to trimming and J lost 2 bases, with 16 bases between them. CDR3 size: 16 residues. The CDR3 coding sequence is TGTGCCAGCAGCTTTCAGGGGACCTACGTGAACTATGGCTACACCTTC. This codes for CASSFQGTYVNYGYTF.

The V gene is TRBV15, the J gene TRBJ2-3; TRBD2 matches 7 bases. CDR3 length: 16 amino acids. V was pared by 5 bases and J by 0 bases, with 8 bases of the junction left unmatched. The V gene's germline CDR1 is LNHNV and CDR2 YYDKDF (reference sequence). CDR3 residues: CATSGRPSGSTDTQYF. The CDR3 nucleotides are TGTGCCACCAGCGGGAGACCTAGCGGCAGCACAGATACGCAGTATTTT.

The chain uses TRBV4-3 and TRBJ1-1, with unresolved D. V lost 1 base, J lost 0 bases, and 15 bases lay in between. The CDR3 length is 17 residues. The germline gives CDR1 LGHNA, CDR2 YSLEER. CDR3 nucleotide sequence: TGCGCCAGCAGCCAAGGGCAGGCAAGGCGAATGAACACTGAAGCTTTCTTT. This translates into CASSQGQARRMNTEAFF.

The chain couples TRBV4-3 to TRBJ2-3; 13 nucleotides agree with TRBD2. Germline trimming cut 0 bases from V and 3 bases from J; bases unmatched to any gene: 6. Germline loops: CDR1 LGHNA, CDR2 YSLEER. The CDR3 sequence is 18 residues long. The CDR3 bases are TGCGCCAGCAGCCAAGATGAACTAGCGGGGGGGCTGACAGATACGCAGTATTTT. Protein: CASSQDELAGGLTDTQYF.

This chain links TRBV18 with TRBJ2-1; D not certain. This CDR3 region has 15 residues. Germline assignment: CDR1 KGHSH and CDR2 LQKENI. V was shortened by 0 bases and J by 2 bases, with 8 bases between the two germline ends. The CDR3 DNA reads TGTGCCAGCTCACCACCGGGCAGTCCCTACAATGAGCAGTTCTTC. This sequence encodes CASSPPGSPYNEQFF.

The chain recombines TRBV30 with TRBJ1-1; no clear D gene. The V and J ends lost 7 bases and 3 bases respectively, with 15 bases between them. Germline CDR1 GTSNPN, CDR2 SVGIG (reference sequence). CDR3 size: 13 residues. CDR3 nucleotides: TGTGCCTCCCGGGGAAGCAGCGACACTGAAGCTTTCTTT. It encodes CASRGSSDTEAFF.

A few counts support this clone. The chain recombines TRBV23-1 with TRBJ1-6, with a tentative D call TRBD1 (6 bases). TRBV23-1 is annotated as an ORF whose role is uncertain. The CDR3 sequence is 13 residues long. The ends were cut back, 7 bases at V and 8 bases at J, with 12 bases in the middle. CDR3 region: CASTQRGYSPLHF. CDR3 in DNA: TGCGCCAGCACCCAAAGGGGGTATTCACCCCTCCACTTT.

The chain couples TRBV25-1 to TRBJ2-2; weak D call: TRBD1 (5 bases). Germline loops: CDR1 MGHDK, CDR2 SYGVNS. The V end lost 4 bases, the J end lost 1 base, and 10 bases lay between the germline ends. CDR3 length: 15 amino acids. The CDR3 loop is CASSGSDMNTGELFF. The CDR3 DNA is TGTGCCAGCAGTGGATCGGACATGAACACCGGGGAGCTGTTTTTT.

The chain recombines TRBV5-6 with TRBJ2-2, with TRBD2 as a possible D gene (6 bases). The germline V and J ends were trimmed by 0 bases and 7 bases, with 13 bases remaining between them. The CDR3 is 15 residues long. The germline V gene encodes CDR1 SGHDT and CDR2 YYEEEE. CDR3 nucleotide sequence: TGTGCCAGCAGCTTGGTGGGGGGAGTGATCGGGGAGCTGTTTTTT. This sequence encodes CASSLVGGVIGELFF.

The chain is built from TRBV5-4 and TRBJ1-2; D is ambiguous. The CDR3 totals 14 residues. The germline gives CDR1 SGHNT, CDR2 YYREEE (reference sequence). The V and J ends lost 0 bases and 0 bases respectively, with 6 bases between them. The CDR3 nucleotides read TGTGCCAGCAGCTTGGAACTTCCTAACTATGGCTACACCTTC. Translation: CASSLELPNYGYTF.

This chain joins TRBV2 and TRBJ2-1; D gene ambiguous. Trimming left V 3 bases short and J 7 bases short, with 13 bases between. CDR3 length equals 14 residues. CDR1 SNHLY and CDR2 FYNNEI come from the germline V gene. The CDR3 is CASSDPDLENEQFF. DNA of the CDR3: TGTGCCAGCAGTGATCCAGATCTGGAGAATGAGCAGTTCTTC.

Notes on this clone: The sample has other DNA sequences that encode this CDR3 too. The genes are TRBV7-3 and TRBJ2-1, with D tentatively TRBD2 (6 bases). The CDR3 spans 13 residues. V gave up 8 bases and J gave up 8 bases, with 16 bases separating them. Germline V lookup: CDR1 SGHTA, CDR2 FQGTGA. CDR3 in DNA: TGTGCCAGCGGACCTCGTTCGGGGGATGAGCAGTTCTTC. Amino acid sequence: CASGPRSGDEQFF.

This chain joins TRBV11-3 and TRBJ2-5, with 7 bases fitting TRBD2. The junction had 4 bases not matched to a gene; V was cut back by 5 bases and J by 1 base. The CDR3 is made up of 14 amino acids. CDR1 is SGHNT and CDR2 is YENEEA in the germline V gene. In nucleotides, the CDR3 is TGTGCCAGCAGCCCCTCTAGCGGCCAAGAGACCCAGTACTTC. The encoded protein is CASSPSSGQETQYF.

V usage is TRBV6-1 and J usage is TRBJ1-1; 8 nucleotides align to TRBD1. Looked up from germline, CDR1 is MNHNS and CDR2 is SASEGT. After removal of 3 bases from V and 4 bases from J, the junction contained 4 bases not matched to a gene. CDR3 length equals 14 residues. The CDR3 region is CASSEETGVTEAFF. DNA of the CDR3: TGTGCCAGCAGTGAGGAGACAGGGGTCACTGAAGCTTTCTTT.

The genes are TRBV5-1 and TRBJ2-1; 8 nucleotides agree with TRBD2. After removal of 0 bases from V and 5 bases from J, the junction contained 7 bases not matched to a gene. The CDR3 consists of 16 residues. The V gene's germline CDR1 is SGHRS and CDR2 YFSETQ. The chain's CDR3 is CASSLVDGGAHNEQFF. The CDR3 DNA is TGCGCCAGCAGCTTGGTTGACGGGGGGGCACACAATGAGCAGTTCTTC.

As for this clone: A read error may produce the germline difference seen at one junction end. V gene TRBV19 combines with J gene TRBJ1-1, with 7 bases matching TRBD1. There are 13 residues in the CDR3. Germline V CDR1 and CDR2: LNHDA, SQIVND (reference sequence). For the CDR3, the DNA is TGTGCCAGTAGTATCTTAGGGGGCACTGGAGCTTTCTTT. Translated, it gives CASSILGGTGAFF.

This chain joins TRBV11-2 and TRBJ2-7; 7 positions agree with TRBD1. The V and J ends lost 5 bases and 2 bases, in that order; junction bases with no gene match: 12. Germline CDR1 SGHAT, CDR2 FQNNGV. CDR3 length: 16 amino acids. The DNA of the CDR3 is TGTGCCAGCAGCCAATGGGGGTCTCAGGGGGCCTACGAGCAGTACTTC. Translated, it gives CASSQWGSQGAYEQYF.

V usage is TRBV11-3 and J usage is TRBJ2-1; TRBD2 might be the D (5 bases). The CDR3 is 19 residues long. Germline V gene sequence: CDR1 SGHNT, CDR2 YENEEA. Trimming left V 5 bases short and J 3 bases short, with 26 bases between. CDR3 region: CASSPSGWSVRAFYNEQFF. The CDR3 bases are TGTGCCAGCAGCCCTTCGGGGTGGAGCGTGAGGGCGTTCTACAATGAGCAGTTCTTC.

The chain is built from TRBV25-1 and TRBJ2-5, with a possible D match to TRBD2 (5 bases). The germline V and J ends were trimmed by 5 bases and 11 bases, with 18 bases remaining between them. CDR3 length: 13 amino acids. Germline assignment: CDR1 MGHDK and CDR2 SYGVNS. As DNA, the CDR3 is TGTGCCAGCAGTCACACACCACGGGAAGGGCAGTACTTC. Translating it yields CASSHTPREGQYF.

The DNA of the CDR3 is TGTGCCAGCAGCTCAGCGGGGGGGGTCACAGATACGCAGTATTTT. Translation gives CASSSAGGVTDTQYF. The chain employs TRBV25-1 and TRBJ2-3, with 10 bases that match TRBD2. Germline V CDR1 and CDR2: MGHDK, SYGVNS. This CDR3 spans 15 amino acids. The ends lost 6 bases at V and 2 bases at J; junction bases unmatched: 5.

V and J are TRBV7-2 and TRBJ1-1; D uncertain. This CDR3 comprises 12 residues. Germline-derived CDR1 and CDR2 are SGHTA and FQGNSA. V gave up 5 bases and J gave up 2 bases, with 6 bases separating them. Here the CDR3 reads CASSHTNTEAFF. CDR3 nucleotide sequence: TGTGCCAGCAGCCATACTAACACTGAAGCTTTCTTT.

The chain carries TRBV11-3 and TRBJ1-1, with D possibly TRBD1 on 6 matching bases. Germline V gives CDR1 SGHNT, CDR2 YENEEA. The CDR3 length is 14 residues. Trimming cost V 3 bases and J 6 bases, with 14 bases left between them. DNA of the CDR3: TGTGCCAGCAGCTTTACAGGGAATGCTCCTGAAGCTTTCTTT. Translated, it gives CASSFTGNAPEAFF.

The genes are TRBV29-1 and TRBJ1-1; tentative D call: TRBD1 (5 bases). Germline lookup yields CDR1 SQVTM and CDR2 ANQGSEA. This CDR3 comprises 14 residues. V was shortened by 1 base and J by 10 bases, with 19 bases between the two germline ends. The CDR3 bases are TGCAGCGTTGAAGTGGGGATGGGCGGAAGGGGAGCTTTCTTT. This sequence encodes CSVEVGMGGRGAFF.

The chain recombines TRBV15 with TRBJ2-7; 7 bases map to TRBD1. The V and J ends lost 1 base and 2 bases, in that order; junction bases with no gene match: 2. The CDR3 consists of 14 residues. Germline CDR1 is LNHNV and CDR2 is YYDKDF (reference sequence). The CDR3 sequence: CATSRAGGTYEQYF. DNA of the CDR3: TGTGCCACCAGCAGAGCAGGGGGAACCTACGAGCAGTACTTC.

This chain uses TRBV6-5 with TRBJ1-4; D is ambiguous. Germline assignment: CDR1 MNHEY and CDR2 SVGAGI. The V gene lost 2 bases and the J gene lost 5 bases, with 12 bases spanning the gap. The CDR3 consists of 15 residues. The CDR3 loop is CASSYGQAPNEKLFF. DNA of the CDR3: TGTGCCAGCAGTTACGGTCAGGCCCCAAATGAAAAACTGTTTTTT.

This clone was recorded a few times. V usage is TRBV10-2 and J usage is TRBJ1-1; tentatively, D is TRBD1 (5 bases). V gave up 7 bases and J gave up 5 bases, with 17 bases separating them. Germline CDR1 WSHSY, CDR2 SAAADI. The CDR3 spans 14 residues. CDR3 protein: CASTQTGDGTEAFF. The CDR3 nucleotides read TGCGCCAGCACCCAAACGGGGGACGGAACTGAAGCTTTCTTT.

This sequence joins TRBV9 and TRBJ2-1; 14 bases line up with TRBD2. CDR3 size: 16 residues. Germline values: CDR1 SGDLS, CDR2 YYNGEE. The V segment lost 4 bases and the J segment 8 bases; nucleotides outside the gene matches: 8. The CDR3 is CASSSGLAGVNDEQFF. The CDR3 nucleotides read TGTGCCAGCAGCTCGGGACTAGCGGGGGTCAACGATGAGCAGTTCTTC.